The 24 T cell receptor beta chains below come from one sample, sequenced in a study of vaccination effects on CD4 cells after COVID-19. CD4+ T cells were isolated after less than 13 days of culture. BNT162b2 vaccine or mRNA-1273 vaccine was given to participants in two doses. No cognate antigen is known for these TCRs. Using immunoSEQ multiplex PCR, the repertoire was profiled, and TCRdb retains in-frame clones only, with some absent. Of some 66,000 clones listed, roughly four fifths are singletons. Sample: CD4+ T cells from PBMCs cultured without peptide, taken after COVID-19 vaccination. Receptors originate from a human donor who received a COVID-19 vaccine.

This rearrangement joins TRBV27 to TRBJ1-3, with 9 bases that match TRBD1. Germline V CDR1 and CDR2: MNHEY, SMNVEV (reference sequence). Unmatched junction bases numbered 4, after V lost 3 bases and J lost 4 bases. The CDR3 has 15 residues. The CDR3: CASSFTGGIGNTIYF. CDR3 coding DNA: TGTGCCAGCAGTTTCACAGGGGGCATCGGAAACACCATATATTTT.

The chain's CDR3 is CASSDRGGGTDTQYF. In DNA, the CDR3 is TGTGCCAGCAGTGATAGGGGGGGCGGGACAGATACGCAGTATTTT. The V and J genes are TRBV2 and TRBJ2-3, with D tentatively TRBD2 (7 bases). The V gene's germline CDR1 is SNHLY and CDR2 FYNNEI. The CDR3 runs 15 residues. Trimming left V 3 bases short and J 3 bases short, with 13 bases between.

The V gene is TRBV7-9, the J gene TRBJ2-3; no firm D call. CDR1 SEHNR and CDR2 FQNEAQ come from the germline V gene (reference sequence). The CDR3 contains 14 residues. The V end lost 2 bases, the J end lost 5 bases, and 11 bases lay between the germline ends. This CDR3 is CASSLSRTQDTQYF. CDR3 nucleotides: TGTGCCAGCAGCTTAAGCAGGACCCAAGATACGCAGTATTTT. Complete variable domain (other parts from reference TRBV7-9 and TRBJ2-3): DTGVSQNPRHKITKRGQNVTFRCDPISEHNRLYWYRQTLGQGPEFLTYFQNEAQLEKSRLLSDRFSAERPKGSFSTLEIQRTEQGDSAMYLCASSLSRTQDTQYFGPGTRLTVL.

The chain is built from TRBV7-2 and TRBJ2-5; TRBD2 is a possible D gene (7 bases). V was trimmed by 0 bases and J by 5 bases, leaving 10 bases between them. The CDR3 spans 14 residues. The germline CDR1 and CDR2 sequences are SGHTA and FQGNSA. The CDR3 sequence is CASSLAGGAETQYF. The CDR3 DNA follows: TGTGCCAGCAGCTTAGCGGGGGGGGCGGAGACCCAGTACTTC.

The rearrangement links TRBV19 to TRBJ2-5; TRBD1 matches at 7 bases. Trimming at V came to 3 bases and at J to 2 bases, leaving 6 bases not matched to a gene. From germline, CDR1 is LNHDA and CDR2 SQIVND (reference sequence). This CDR3 contains 15 residues. The CDR3 sequence is CASSMQGTAQETQYF. The CDR3 DNA reads as TGTGCCAGTAGTATGCAAGGGACAGCACAAGAGACCCAGTACTTC.

This chain connects TRBV10-3 to TRBJ1-1; TRBD1 matches at 7 bases. Germline V gene sequence: CDR1 ENHRY, CDR2 SYGVKD. This CDR3 comprises 14 residues. V lost 6 bases to trimming and J lost 1 base; unmatched junction nucleotides: 5. DNA for the CDR3: TGTGCCATCAGAGAGGGACAGTGGAACACTGAAGCTTTCTTT. It codes for CAIREGQWNTEAFF.

The V and J genes are TRBV19 and TRBJ2-5; D call uncertain. CDR1 is LNHDA and CDR2 is SQIVND in the germline V gene (reference sequence). The V end lost 5 bases, the J end lost 5 bases, and 21 bases lay between the germline ends. The CDR3 covers 16 residues. The CDR3 DNA reads TGTGCCAGTAGTCACCCAACCGTAATCGGGCGCGAGACCCAGTACTTC. Translated: CASSHPTVIGRETQYF. The whole variable domain, filled in from reference TRBV19 and TRBJ2-5, reads DGGITQSPKYLFRKEGQNVTLSCEQNLNHDAMYWYRQDPGQGLRLIYYSQIVNDFQKGDIAEGYSVSREKKESFPLTVTSAQKNPTAFYLCASSHPTVIGRETQYFGPGTRLLVL.

The CDR3 loop reads CASGDRGNTIYF. CDR3 nucleotide sequence: TGTGCCAGCGGCGATAGGGGAAACACCATATATTTT. The genes are TRBV9 and TRBJ1-3; D call uncertain. Trimming left V 7 bases short and J 4 bases short, with 9 bases between. CDR3 length: 12 residues. Germline lookup yields CDR1 SGDLS and CDR2 YYNGEE. Complete variable domain (other parts from reference TRBV9 and TRBJ1-3): DSGVTQTPKHLITATGQRVTLRCSPRSGDLSVYWYQQSLDQGLQFLIQYYNGEERAKGNILERFSAQQFPDLHSELNLSSLELGDSALYFCASGDRGNTIYFGEGSWLTVV.

The chain employs TRBV6-5 and TRBJ1-6, with D possibly being TRBD1 (5 bases). CDR1 and CDR2 from the germline V gene are MNHEY and SVGAGI. This CDR3 has 16 residues. V lost 1 base, J lost 6 bases, and 13 bases lay in between. CDR3 residues: CASSYYYSGPNSPLHF. Written as DNA, the CDR3 is TGTGCCAGCAGTTACTACTATTCGGGACCTAATTCACCCCTCCACTTT.

The V gene is TRBV7-2, the J gene TRBJ1-1, with 9 nucleotides matching TRBD1. The CDR3 is 17 residues long. Unmatched junction bases numbered 13, after V lost 6 bases and J lost 2 bases. Germline CDR1 reads SGHTA; CDR2 reads FQGNSA. The CDR3 DNA follows: TGTGCCAGCAGTCCAAACTCCCGGGACAGGGTAAACACTGAAGCTTTCTTT. Its protein product is CASSPNSRDRVNTEAFF.

The CDR3, as DNA: TGTGCCAGCTCACCAGCCGGCTCTGGAAACACCATATATTTT. Its protein product is CASSPAGSGNTIYF. This chain links TRBV18 with TRBJ1-3; no clear D gene. The CDR3 has 14 amino acids. In germline, CDR1 is KGHSH, CDR2 LQKENI. V shed 2 bases and J shed 0 bases, with 5 bases lying between them. The complete variable domain, with remaining parts taken from reference TRBV18 and TRBJ1-3, reads NAGVMQNPRHLVRRRGQEARLRCSPMKGHSHVYWYRQLPEEGLKFMVYLQKENIIDESGMPKERFSAEFPKEGPSILRIQQVVRGDSAAYFCASSPAGSGNTIYFGEGSWLTVV.

The chain is built from TRBV28 and TRBJ1-5; D possibly corresponds to TRBD1 (6 bases). CDR3 length: 16 amino acids. The germline CDR1 and CDR2 sequences are MDHEN and SYDVKM. Trimming cost V 7 bases and J 3 bases, with 19 bases left between them. CDR3 residues: CASTSRPRGANQPQHF. The CDR3 nucleotides read TGTGCCAGCACTTCCCGACCGAGGGGGGCCAATCAGCCCCAGCATTTT.

This chain joins TRBV6-5 and TRBJ2-7; D is possibly TRBD2 (6 bases). The length of the CDR3 is 14 residues. The germline V gene has CDR1 MNHEY and CDR2 SVGAGI. Trimming cost V 8 bases and J 3 bases, with 17 bases left between them. The CDR3 protein is CASQRAGPFYEQYV. CDR3 DNA sequence: TGTGCCAGCCAACGCGCGGGGCCCTTCTACGAGCAGTACGTC.

The chain couples TRBV9 to TRBJ2-3; TRBD2 agrees at 7 bases. CDR3 size: 16 residues. CDR1 and CDR2 from the germline V gene are SGDLS and YYNGEE. V dropped 0 bases and J dropped 2; count of bases not matched to a gene: 6. CDR3: CASSVVSSGSTDTQYF. CDR3 nucleotide sequence: TGTGCCAGCAGCGTAGTGAGTAGCGGGTCCACAGATACGCAGTATTTT.

This clone was recorded a few times. J is TRBJ2-7 and V is TRBV27; 7 bases align to TRBD1. In germline, CDR1 is MNHEY, CDR2 SMNVEV (reference sequence). V shed 4 bases and J 4 bases; nucleotides not matched to a gene: 7. This CDR3 spans 14 amino acids. CDR3 residues: CASSSHATGYEQYV. The CDR3 nucleotides read TGTGCCAGCAGTTCCCACGCGACAGGGTACGAGCAGTACGTC.

The sample holds a few counts of this clone. The rearrangement joins TRBV30 to TRBJ1-2, with no clear D. V gave up 5 bases and J gave up 2 bases, with 15 bases separating them. CDR1 and CDR2 (germline): GTSNPN, SVGIG (reference sequence). There are 14 residues in the CDR3. CDR3: CAWGGLALNYGYTF. CDR3 in DNA: TGTGCCTGGGGTGGCCTAGCCCTGAACTATGGCTACACCTTC.

The chain links TRBV19 to TRBJ1-5; D is uncertain. The CDR3 runs 15 residues. The germline gives CDR1 LNHDA, CDR2 SQIVND (reference sequence). Deletions cut 3 bases from V and 2 bases from J, with 11 bases between. For the CDR3, the DNA is TGTGCCAGTAGTATCGCCCAACGGGGCAATCAGCCCCAGCATTTT. This sequence encodes CASSIAQRGNQPQHF.

V gene TRBV30 combines with J gene TRBJ1-2; D unclear. The germline CDR1 and CDR2 sequences are GTSNPN and SVGIG (reference sequence). The CDR3 is 12 amino acids. Trimming removed 3 bases at V and 8 bases at J, with 13 bases between. The CDR3, as DNA: TGTGCCTGGAGCCCCGGGCAGGCGGGCTACACCTTC. Its protein product is CAWSPGQAGYTF.

This chain uses TRBV2 with TRBJ2-7; a weak D match, TRBD2 (6 bases). Per germline, CDR1 SNHLY and CDR2 FYNNEI. V dropped 4 bases and J dropped 10 bases, with 17 bases sitting between them. The CDR3 consists of 13 residues. CDR3 coding DNA: TGTGCCAGCAGTGCGGGGGAAGGGCGGTCACAGTACGTC. Translation: CASSAGEGRSQYV.

The CDR3 spells CAWRRTVPGYTF. The CDR3, as DNA: TGTGCCTGGCGAAGGACAGTTCCTGGCTACACCTTC. This chain uses TRBV30 with TRBJ1-2, with D tentatively TRBD1 (6 bases). This CDR3 contains 12 residues. CDR1 is GTSNPN and CDR2 is SVGIG in the germline V gene (reference sequence). With 5 bases removed from V and 7 bases from J, the gap between germline ends came to 14 bases. Variable domain in full (rest from reference TRBV30 and TRBJ1-2): SQTIHQWPATLVQPVGSPLSLECTVEGTSNPNLYWYRQAAGRGLQLLFYSVGIGQISSEVPQNLSASRPQDRQFILSSKKLLLSDSGFYLCAWRRTVPGYTFGSGTRLTVV.

J is TRBJ2-7 and V is TRBV4-1; D possibly uses TRBD1 or TRBD2 (5 bases each). The CDR3 covers 14 residues. Looked up from germline, CDR1 is MGHRA and CDR2 is YSYEKL. V was trimmed by 0 bases and J by 2 bases, leaving 8 bases between them. The DNA of the CDR3 is TGCGCCAGCAGCCAAGACCCGGGACCCTACGAGCAGTACGTC. It yields the protein CASSQDPGPYEQYV.

The rearrangement uses TRBV2 and TRBJ1-5; tentative D call: TRBD1 (5 bases). V was cut by 6 bases and J by 1 base, with 16 bases left in between. Germline CDR1 is SNHLY and CDR2 is FYNNEI. CDR3 length equals 16 residues. The CDR3 reads CASSRDALSSNQPQHF. The CDR3 nucleotides are TGTGCCAGCAGCCGGGACGCCTTGAGCAGCAATCAGCCCCAGCATTTT.

V gene TRBV5-8 combines with J gene TRBJ2-5; 10 nucleotides agree with TRBD2. The CDR3 sequence is 18 residues long. Losses at the gene ends were 2 bases for V and 1 base for J; bases not matched to a gene: 11. Germline values: CDR1 SGHTS, CDR2 YDEGEE. The DNA for the CDR3 is TGTGCCAGCAGCTTCGGCCTACTAGCGGGGAGCCTCCAAGAGACCCAGTACTTC. Its protein is CASSFGLLAGSLQETQYF.

The chain couples TRBV10-2 to TRBJ1-1, with 7 bases fitting TRBD1. The CDR3 has 14 residues. Per germline, CDR1 WSHSY and CDR2 SAAADI. V lost 7 bases and J lost 1; bases outside the gene matches: 6. The CDR3 loop is CASNLGGANTEAFF. The CDR3 DNA sequence: TGCGCCAGCAACCTAGGGGGCGCGAACACTGAAGCTTTCTTT.